A single sample gave rise to the 15 T cell receptor beta chains below, sequenced in a study of shared clonotypes between healthy human individuals. Assay used: immunoSEQ multiplex PCR; TCRdb lists only in-frame clones, some missing. The table has around 1.4 million clones, around 98.5% seen once. Sequencing was done on a sample of naive CD4+ T cells sorted from blood. Subset here: CD45RA+ positively selected. Receptors were obtained from a man aged 30 to 39 in good health.

The chain joins TRBV5-4 to TRBJ2-1; 9 nucleotides agree with TRBD2. This CDR3 has 16 amino acids. Per the germline V gene, CDR1 is SGHNT and CDR2 is YYREEE (reference sequence). J gave up 1 base and V 7 bases, and 9 bases lay outside the gene matches. CDR3 nucleotide sequence: TGTGCCAGCGGCTGGGTAGCGGGAGCGTCCTACAATGAGCAGTTCTTC. Encoded protein: CASGWVAGASYNEQFF.

This chain joins TRBV28 and TRBJ2-7; 11 positions agree with TRBD2. CDR3 length equals 16 residues. With V trimmed by 5 bases and J by 4 bases, 10 bases remained unmatched. Germline V gene lookup returns CDR1 MDHEN and CDR2 SYDVKM. The CDR3 is CASSALAGGTLYEQYF. The CDR3 DNA follows: TGTGCCAGCAGTGCCTTAGCGGGAGGGACCTTGTACGAGCAGTACTTC.

The chain uses TRBV11-2 and TRBJ2-5; 10 bases fit TRBD2. The junction had 9 bases not matched to a gene; V was cut back by 3 bases and J by 5 bases. The CDR3 has 16 amino acids. Germline loops: CDR1 SGHAT, CDR2 FQNNGV. The chain's CDR3 is CASSLWPSGSVETQYF. DNA for the CDR3: TGTGCCAGCAGCTTGTGGCCTAGCGGGAGTGTGGAGACCCAGTACTTC.

The V call is TRBV4-3, the J call TRBJ2-1; 11 bases map to TRBD2. This CDR3 has 18 residues. V gave up 0 bases and J gave up 4 bases; unmatched junction bases: 8. Looked up from germline, CDR1 is LGHNA and CDR2 is YSLEER. The CDR3 nucleotides read TGCGCCAGCAGCCAAGAAGGAGCACTAGCGGGAGTGTACAATGAGCAGTTCTTC. Translation: CASSQEGALAGVYNEQFF.

The gene calls are TRBV6-6 and TRBJ2-5; 9 bases map to TRBD1. From germline, CDR1 is MNHNY and CDR2 SVGAGI (reference sequence). The CDR3 covers 14 residues. V trimming: 5 bases; J trimming: 5 bases; junction bases outside the gene matches: 6. As DNA, the CDR3 is TGTGCCAGCAGTACCGGGACAGGGAGCGAGACCCAGTACTTC. Protein sequence: CASSTGTGSETQYF.

The gene calls are TRBV7-8 and TRBJ1-5, with D hard to call. Germline CDR1 reads SGHVS; CDR2 reads FQNEAQ. Trimming removed 0 bases from V and 9 bases from J, with 9 bases in between. This CDR3 region has 13 residues. CDR3: CASSLAHDGPQHF. DNA of the CDR3: TGTGCCAGCAGCTTAGCCCATGATGGGCCCCAGCATTTT.

The rearrangement joins TRBV19 to TRBJ2-1; D may correspond to TRBD1 or TRBD2 (5 bases each). V dropped 8 bases and J dropped 1 base, with 15 bases sitting between them. Germline assignment: CDR1 LNHDA and CDR2 SQIVND (reference sequence). CDR3 length equals 15 residues. This CDR3 reads CASPGKGSSYNEQFF. For the CDR3, the DNA is TGTGCCAGTCCCGGGAAGGGGTCTTCCTACAATGAGCAGTTCTTC.

The CDR3 DNA is TGTGCCAGCAGCCCCTGGCCCCGGGGTGATACGCAGTATTTT. It yields the protein CASSPWPRGDTQYF. V usage is TRBV5-4 and J usage is TRBJ2-3; weak D call: TRBD2 (5 bases). Trimming removed 4 bases at V and 6 bases at J, with 15 bases between. The CDR3 runs 14 residues. CDR1 SGHNT and CDR2 YYREEE come from the germline V gene (reference sequence).

V and J are TRBV28 and TRBJ2-2, with D perhaps matching TRBD2 (5 bases). The CDR3 runs to 12 residues. CDR1 and CDR2 (germline): MDHEN, SYDVKM. The V and J ends lost 5 bases and 7 bases respectively, with 8 bases between them. CDR3 sequence reads: CASSGRHGELFF. The CDR3 region has the DNA TGTGCCAGCAGTGGGAGACACGGGGAGCTGTTTTTT.

This rearrangement joins TRBV19 to TRBJ1-1, with D possibly TRBD1 on 5 matching bases. Germline lookup yields CDR1 LNHDA and CDR2 SQIVND (reference sequence). V was cut by 7 bases and J by 3 bases, with 18 bases left in between. The CDR3 has 15 residues. The CDR3 sequence: CASTTTRGHDTEAFF. For the CDR3, the DNA is TGTGCCAGTACCACAACCCGGGGCCATGACACTGAAGCTTTCTTT.

The chain carries TRBV7-9 and TRBJ1-1, with D perhaps matching TRBD1 (6 bases). The CDR3 runs to 18 residues. With 5 bases removed from V and 2 bases from J, the gap between germline ends came to 24 bases. Germline V gene sequence: CDR1 SEHNR, CDR2 FQNEAQ (reference sequence). The CDR3, as DNA: TGTGCCAGCAGCCAAGACGGCGGTTTTGCAGGGGAAAACACTGAAGCTTTCTTT. Amino acid sequence: CASSQDGGFAGENTEAFF.

This chain links TRBV2 with TRBJ2-5; D is possibly TRBD2 (6 bases). CDR3 length: 14 amino acids. V was trimmed by 1 base and J by 5 bases, leaving 11 bases between them. The V gene's germline CDR1 is SNHLY and CDR2 FYNNEI. The CDR3, as DNA: TGTGCCAGCAGTGAAGGTCGGGGGTCTGAGACCCAGTACTTC. Translated, it gives CASSEGRGSETQYF.

DNA for the CDR3: TGTGCCAGCAGTTTGGGACGCGGCCGCAATCAGCCCCAGCATTTT. Amino acids: CASSLGRGRNQPQHF. This rearrangement joins TRBV6-5 to TRBJ1-5; weak D call: TRBD1 (5 bases). The germline CDR1 and CDR2 sequences are MNHEY and SVGAGI. V lost 4 bases to trimming and J lost 2 bases, with 12 bases between them. The CDR3 is 15 residues long.

V usage is TRBV4-2 and J usage is TRBJ2-7; the match to TRBD1 covers 9 bases. In germline, CDR1 is LGHNA, CDR2 YNFKEQ. The CDR3 loop spans 16 amino acids. Trimming cost V 0 bases and J 3 bases; bases outside gene matches: 6. The CDR3 sequence is CASSQDFRGQGYEQYF. The CDR3 DNA reads as TGTGCCAGCAGCCAAGATTTCAGGGGACAGGGCTACGAGCAGTACTTC.

This clone was detected only once. The chain is built from TRBV4-1 and TRBJ2-1; D tentatively fits TRBD1 or TRBD2 (5 bases each). Deletions cut 3 bases from V and 2 bases from J, with 17 bases between. Germline loops: CDR1 MGHRA, CDR2 YSYEKL. The CDR3 length is 17 residues. The CDR3: CASSHPGRGATYNEQFF. CDR3 coding DNA: TGCGCCAGCAGCCACCCAGGCAGAGGGGCTACCTACAATGAGCAGTTCTTC.